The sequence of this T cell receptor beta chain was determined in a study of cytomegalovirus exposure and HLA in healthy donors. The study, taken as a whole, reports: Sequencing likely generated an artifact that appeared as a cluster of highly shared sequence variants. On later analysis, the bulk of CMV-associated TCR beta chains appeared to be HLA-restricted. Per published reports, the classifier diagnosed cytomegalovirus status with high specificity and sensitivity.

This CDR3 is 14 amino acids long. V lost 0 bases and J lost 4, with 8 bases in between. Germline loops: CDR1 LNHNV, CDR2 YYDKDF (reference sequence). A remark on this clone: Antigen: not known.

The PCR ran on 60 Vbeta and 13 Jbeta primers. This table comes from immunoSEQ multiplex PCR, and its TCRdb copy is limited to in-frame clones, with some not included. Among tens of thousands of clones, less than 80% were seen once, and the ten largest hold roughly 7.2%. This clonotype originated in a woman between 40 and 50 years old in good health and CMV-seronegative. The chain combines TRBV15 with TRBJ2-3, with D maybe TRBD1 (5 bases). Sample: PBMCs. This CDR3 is CATSRDRGSDTQYF. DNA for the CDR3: TGTGCCACCAGCAGAGATAGGGGATCAGATACGCAGTATTTT.